Described below is a single TCR beta chain sequence and its context. This clone's antigen is unknown. The input lacks base qualities; no much larger clone sits a single base away. This entry belongs to a study of T cell changes during pregnancy in multiple sclerosis (dated 2019 in TCRdb). At the level of the whole study: In women with multiple sclerosis, the researchers looked at how the T cell repertoire shifted as pregnancy progressed.

Library preparation employed the immunoSEQ multiplex PCR assay. The source is immuneACCESS, and TCRdb retained only in-frame sequences with V and J called. Part of the clones is not carried over; for the studies checked, unresolved V genes explain less than half of this, and the remainder is unexplained. The table for this sample lists tens of thousands of clones; about 88% of them were counted only once. The top ten clonotypes cover roughly 5.7% of the sample. This sample comprised peripheral blood, obtained in the third trimester of pregnancy. This receptor was taken from a female donor in good health, enrolled as a control in a pregnancy study.

The CDR3 reads CASSLVTGGATDTQYF. The bases are TGTGCCAGCAGCTTAGTGACTGGCGGGGCCACAGATACGCAGTATTTT. The rearranged segments are TRBV7-2 and TRBJ2-3; a weak D assignment points to TRBD2 (6 bases agree). The CDR3 spans 16 residues, from the cysteine through the phenylalanine. The kept DNA is CDR3 alone, 48 bases in frame from the first base. Cut back by 1 base and 2 bases, the V and J ends lie 13 bases apart. The germline V gene sets CDR1 to SGHTA and CDR2 to FQGNSA.